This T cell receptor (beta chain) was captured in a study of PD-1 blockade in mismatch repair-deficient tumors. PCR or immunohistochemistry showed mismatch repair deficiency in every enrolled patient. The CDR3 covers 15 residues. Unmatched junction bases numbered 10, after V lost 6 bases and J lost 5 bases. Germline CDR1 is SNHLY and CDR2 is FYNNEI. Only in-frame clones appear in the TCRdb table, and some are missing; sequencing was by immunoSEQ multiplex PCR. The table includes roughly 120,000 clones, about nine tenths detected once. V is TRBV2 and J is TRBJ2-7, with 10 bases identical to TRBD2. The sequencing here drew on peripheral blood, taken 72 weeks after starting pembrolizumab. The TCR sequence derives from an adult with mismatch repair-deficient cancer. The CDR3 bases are TGTGCCAGCAGGAACCTTGGGCTAGCGGGAGACGAGCAGTACTTC. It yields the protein CASRNLGLAGDEQYF.